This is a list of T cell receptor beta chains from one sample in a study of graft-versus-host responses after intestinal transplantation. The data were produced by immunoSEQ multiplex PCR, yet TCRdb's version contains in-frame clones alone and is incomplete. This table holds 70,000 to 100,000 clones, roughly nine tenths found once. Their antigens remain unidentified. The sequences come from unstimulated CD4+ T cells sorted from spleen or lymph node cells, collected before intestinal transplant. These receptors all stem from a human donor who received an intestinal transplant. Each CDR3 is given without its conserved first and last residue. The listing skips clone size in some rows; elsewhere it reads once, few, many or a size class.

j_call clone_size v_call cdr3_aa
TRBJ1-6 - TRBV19 ASSSQGAFHNSPLH
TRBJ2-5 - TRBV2 ASSPGQFQETQY
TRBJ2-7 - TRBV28 ASSLSPYEQY
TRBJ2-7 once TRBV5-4 ASSLAGQAIYEQY
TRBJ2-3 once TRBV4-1 ASSQVAGPTPTTDTQY
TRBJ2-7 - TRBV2 ASRGGDRGQLYEQY
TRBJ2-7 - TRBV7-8 ASSRGGLYEQY
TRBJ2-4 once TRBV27 ASSLEGQGSIQY
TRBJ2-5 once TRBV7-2 ASSLIGGFEETQY
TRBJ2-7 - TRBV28 ASSLVAGGLLNEQY
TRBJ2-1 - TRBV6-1 ASNRQGIGTSEQF
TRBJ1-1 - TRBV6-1 ASSETGGPEAF
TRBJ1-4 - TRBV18 ASSLEGFDEKLF
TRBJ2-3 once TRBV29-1 SYLPAAPSARGQTQY
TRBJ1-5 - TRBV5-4 ASSLAGQPQH
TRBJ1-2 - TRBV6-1 ASRGGTGGYT
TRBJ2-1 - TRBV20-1 SASKGTGQF
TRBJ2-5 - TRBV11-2 ASSRGSNQETQY
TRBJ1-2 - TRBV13 ASSLTDYGYT
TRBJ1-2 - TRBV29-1 SVESRGGGYGYT
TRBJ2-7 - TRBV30 AWAPRLQGIYEQY
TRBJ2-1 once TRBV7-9 ASSLGQGGKF
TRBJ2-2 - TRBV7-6 ASASRAGELF
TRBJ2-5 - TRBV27 ASSVTGGIFETQY